This passage covers 15 T cell receptor beta chains from one sample sequenced in a study of control samples from healthy donors and cancer patients. Sequenced by immunoSEQ multiplex PCR; TCRdb stores in-frame clones only, minus some. The sample yields about 89,000 clones, over 75% seen once. Sequenced material: blood. These receptors were collected from a woman aged 40 to 50 in good health.

For the CDR3, the DNA is TGTGCCAGCAGTGAATGGGCCCGAACAGGGGGCGAAACTGAAGCTTTCTTT. This sequence encodes CASSEWARTGGETEAFF. The chain uses TRBV25-1 and TRBJ1-1, with 9 bases aligning to TRBD1. V trimming: 1 base; J trimming: 5 bases; junction bases outside the gene matches: 11. The CDR3 covers 17 residues. Germline CDR1 reads MGHDK; CDR2 reads SYGVNS.

The rearrangement uses TRBV3-1 (or the pseudogene TRBV3-2) and TRBJ1-2; 7 bases are a match to TRBD1. The length of the CDR3 is 13 residues. Trimming took 2 bases from V and 12 from J; bases not matched to a gene: 9. Germline assignment: CDR1 LGHDT and CDR2 YNNKEL (reference sequence). The CDR3 here is CASSQPRQGADTF. The DNA for the CDR3 is TGTGCCAGCAGCCAACCGAGACAGGGAGCCGACACCTTC.

This clone was counted a few times. CDR3 sequence reads: CATSERGLDEQYF. Here the CDR3 DNA reads TGTGCCACCAGTGAGAGGGGGCTGGACGAGCAGTACTTC. The gene calls are TRBV24-1 and TRBJ2-7; 7 nucleotides agree with TRBD1. V trimming: 4 bases; J trimming: 5 bases; junction bases outside the gene matches: 4. Per germline, CDR1 KGHDR and CDR2 SFDVKD. This CDR3 comprises 13 residues.

The rearrangement links TRBV6-2 or TRBV6-3 to TRBJ1-5, with TRBD1 as a possible D gene (5 bases). Looked up from germline, CDR1 is MNHEY and CDR2 is SVGEGT. The CDR3 totals 16 residues. The ends were cut back, 5 bases at V and 2 bases at J, with 16 bases in the middle. CDR3 sequence reads: CASSTGTRGGNQPQHF. The CDR3 DNA sequence: TGTGCCAGCAGTACTGGGACGAGGGGAGGCAATCAGCCCCAGCATTTT.

The rearrangement joins TRBV19 to TRBJ2-3; maybe TRBD2 (6 bases). V lost 6 bases and J lost 6, with 10 bases in between. The CDR3 consists of 12 residues. Germline V gives CDR1 LNHDA, CDR2 SQIVND (reference sequence). The CDR3 region has the DNA TGTGCCAGTAGGACTAGTACCGATACGCAGTATTTT. It encodes CASRTSTDTQYF.

The chain has TRBV4-3 and TRBJ1-1; maybe TRBD1 (5 bases). From germline, CDR1 is LGHNA and CDR2 YSLEER. The V end was cut by 0 bases, the J end by 9 bases, with 14 bases between. CDR3 length: 14 residues. DNA of the CDR3: TGCGCCAGCAGCCAAGAGTTCGGGGGTTATAAAGCTTTCTTT. This gives the protein CASSQEFGGYKAFF.

A single count supports this clone. V is TRBV5-4 and J is TRBJ2-5; 9 bases align to TRBD2. The germline CDR1 and CDR2 sequences are SGHNT and YYREEE (reference sequence). The CDR3 extends over 17 amino acids. The J segment lost 3 bases and the V segment lost 2 bases, leaving 11 bases of the junction unmatched. The CDR3 sequence: CASSFFVAGGPKETQYF. The CDR3 DNA reads TGTGCCAGCAGCTTCTTCGTGGCGGGGGGGCCAAAAGAGACCCAGTACTTC.

The chain employs TRBV4-3 and TRBJ2-5; D possibly corresponds to TRBD2 (5 bases). V was clipped by 0 bases and J by 5 bases, with 13 bases between them. Germline CDR1 reads LGHNA; CDR2 reads YSLEER. The CDR3 is 15 residues long. The CDR3 is CASSQEREGLETQYF. The CDR3 DNA is TGCGCCAGCAGCCAAGAGAGAGAGGGTCTGGAGACCCAGTACTTC.

This chain joins TRBV14 and TRBJ1-3; maybe TRBD1 (5 bases). The CDR3 covers 16 residues. Germline V CDR1 and CDR2: SGHDN, FVKESK. V gave up 1 base and J gave up 4 bases, with 14 bases separating them. As DNA, the CDR3 is TGTGCCAGCAGCCAAGGTGGTGAGGGACTAGGAAACACCATATATTTT. Translated: CASSQGGEGLGNTIYF. The variable domain in full, with the rest retrieved from reference TRBV14 and TRBJ1-3, is EAGVTQFPSHSVIEKGQTVTLRCDPISGHDNLYWYRRVMGKEIKFLLHFVKESKQDESGMPNNRFLAERTGGTYSTLKVQPAELEDSGVYFCASSQGGEGLGNTIYFGEGSWLTVV.

The rearrangement links TRBV5-1 to TRBJ2-3; D unclear. Trimming stripped 0 bases from V and 4 bases from J, with 9 bases between. Germline V gives CDR1 SGHRS, CDR2 YFSETQ. CDR3 length: 14 residues. The CDR3 spells CASSLATLADTQYF. The CDR3 DNA reads TGCGCCAGCAGCTTGGCTACCTTGGCAGATACGCAGTATTTT.

CDR3 in amino acids: CASMALTQDTQYF. As DNA, the CDR3 is TGTGCCAGCATGGCCCTGACACAAGATACGCAGTATTTT. The chain links TRBV12-3 or TRBV12-4 to TRBJ2-3, with D hard to call. Trimming cost V 7 bases and J 5 bases, with 13 bases left between them. CDR3 length: 13 residues.

The gene calls are TRBV9 and TRBJ2-4; tentative D call: TRBD2 (5 bases). V gave up 0 bases and J gave up 7 bases, with 11 bases separating them. The CDR3 extends over 14 amino acids. Germline loops: CDR1 SGDLS, CDR2 YYNGEE. CDR3 sequence (DNA): TGTGCCAGCAGCGTAGGGAGCGGTGAGAACATTCAGTACTTC. As protein: CASSVGSGENIQYF.

The rearrangement links TRBV9 to TRBJ2-3, with 11 bases that match TRBD2. Germline V gene sequence: CDR1 SGDLS, CDR2 YYNGEE. The CDR3 sequence is 17 residues long. J was trimmed by 3 bases and V by 0 bases; bases with no gene match: 6. The CDR3 region is CASSVAVSSGGTDTQYF. The CDR3 DNA follows: TGTGCCAGCAGCGTAGCTGTCTCTAGCGGGGGGACAGATACGCAGTATTTT.

This clone came up once. The rearrangement links TRBV19 to TRBJ2-1; 9 nucleotides match TRBD1. V was clipped by 1 base and J by 4 bases; unmatched bases: 2. This CDR3 spans 15 amino acids. Per the germline V gene, CDR1 is LNHDA and CDR2 is SQIVND (reference sequence). CDR3 loop: CASSIGGQGYNEQFF. Written as DNA, the CDR3 is TGTGCCAGTAGTATAGGGGGACAGGGTTACAATGAGCAGTTCTTC.

The CDR3 reads CASSAGTSDTDTQYF. Written as DNA, the CDR3 is TGTGCCAGCAGTGCCGGGACTAGTGACACAGATACGCAGTATTTT. This chain connects TRBV6-4 to TRBJ2-3; 8 bases map to TRBD2. This CDR3 is 15 amino acids long. V gave up 4 bases and J gave up 2 bases; unmatched junction bases: 5. Germline lookup yields CDR1 MRHNA and CDR2 SNTAGT.